The entry that follows covers one T cell receptor beta chain sequence. Its antigen is unknown. The cysteine opens and the phenylalanine closes a CDR3 of 13 amino acids. A DNA sequence was not provided. For CDR1 and CDR2, the germline V gene (reference sequence) lists SEHNR and FQNEAQ. Receptors were amplified or captured by 5' RACE. Preparation of each TCR library used about 4,000 ng of total RNA. For each sample, cDNA synthesis was carried out in eight separate reactions using SMARTScribe reverse transcriptase. Unique molecular identifiers containing a 6-nucleotide sample barcode were introduced through template switching during cDNA synthesis. TCRalpha and TCRbeta cDNA was amplified by two nested PCRs of around 15 and 9 cycles, with bead purification after each PCR. Before amplification, the cDNA was both treated with uracil DNA-glycosylase and purified with the QIAquick PCR purification kit. In the second PCR, Illumina TruSeq-compatible adapters and sample-specific barcodes were added. TapeStation and Qubit were used to check library quality and concentration, and 5 ng of each library went into the pool. Pooled libraries were sequenced on an Illumina HiSeq2500 single-index Rapid Run with 2 x 100 bp reads and custom sequencing primers. On the study's bioinformatics: UMI-based consensus assembly with MiGEC version 1.2.6 was used to correct PCR and sequencing errors. MiXCR version 2.1.1 was used to carry out V(D)J alignment, clonotype assembly and CDR3 extraction. Gene usage, clonotype sharing and MAIT/NKT TCR abundance were normalised by analysing the top 1000, 10 000 and 20 000 clonotypes per sample. Diversity was computed as the inverse Simpson index with the vegan R package after downsampling to 27 000 UMIs. Paired Mann-Whitney U tests were applied to discordant twin pairs, and Benjamini-Hochberg correction was used for multiple testing. Following reprocessing of the reads by TCRdb, the data hold one row per CDR3 protein sequence and no DNA is available. The authors' filters were not applied to this entry. The sample table on file contains around 380,000 distinct CDR3 sequences. Approximately 2.3% of the sample lies in the top ten.

The data were obtained in a study of monozygotic twins with inflammatory bowel disease (dated by TCRdb to the late 2010s). Background for the entire study: The complete study included about 30 monozygotic twin pairs: 19 IBD-discordant Danish pairs and nine German pairs, of which four were IBD-concordant and five were IBD-discordant. Each individual had, on average, about 151 000 unique TCRalpha sequences and 181 000 unique TCRbeta sequences available for analysis. The search for disease-associated traits relied mainly on comparing, within discordant pairs, IBD patients with their genetically identical healthy co-twins.

Here is what the overall study found, with its caveats: Repertoire similarity did not differ between concordant and discordant twins, possibly due to limited statistical power. Compared with healthy twins, IBD patients had fewer clonotypes in common with other individuals, a difference most pronounced in patients showing signs of disease activity. A decrease in TCRbeta repertoire diversity, as measured by inverse Simpson index, was observed in IBD patients compared with their healthy co-twins. The results gave no support for a single strong signal or clonotype linked to IBD. The analysis was unable to tell apart different T cell subtypes. Because patients received different immunosuppressive treatments, the repertoires may have picked up extra background noise and variability between individuals.

From each donor, a roughly 2.5 ml peripheral blood sample was drawn into PAXgene tubes and stored at -80 degrees C. Total RNA was isolated from whole blood with the PAXgene blood miRNA kit on an automated QIAcube, without T cell sorting. Peripheral blood from monozygotic twin pairs who were concordant or discordant for inflammatory bowel disease underwent deep TCRalpha and TCRbeta repertoire profiling using unique molecular barcoding. Smoking habits were recorded for all twin pairs, and each individual was classified as a current, former or never smoker. The V gene is TRBV7-9 and the J gene is TRBJ1-4; the D call from TCRdb, TRBD1, cannot be confirmed without DNA. This receptor was taken from a human donor with ulcerative colitis or Crohn's disease, or a healthy co-twin of an affected twin (not recorded which). The sample consisted of blood. This receptor has the CDR3 CASSPGTYEKLFF.